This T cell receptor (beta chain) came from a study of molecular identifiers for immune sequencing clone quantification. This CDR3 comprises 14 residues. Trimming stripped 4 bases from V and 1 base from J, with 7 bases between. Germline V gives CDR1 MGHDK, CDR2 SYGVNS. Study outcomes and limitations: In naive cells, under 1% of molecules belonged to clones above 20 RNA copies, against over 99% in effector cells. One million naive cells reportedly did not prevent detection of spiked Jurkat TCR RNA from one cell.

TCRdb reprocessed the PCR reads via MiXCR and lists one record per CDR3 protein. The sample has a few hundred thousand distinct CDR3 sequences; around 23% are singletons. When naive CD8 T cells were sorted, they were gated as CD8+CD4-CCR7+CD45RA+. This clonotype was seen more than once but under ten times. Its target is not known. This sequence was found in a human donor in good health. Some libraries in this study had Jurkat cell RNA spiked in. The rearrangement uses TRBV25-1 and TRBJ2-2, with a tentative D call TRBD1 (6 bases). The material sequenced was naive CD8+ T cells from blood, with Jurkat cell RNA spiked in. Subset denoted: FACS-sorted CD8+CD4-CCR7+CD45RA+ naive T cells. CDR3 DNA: TGTGCCAGCAGTGCAGGGGTGAACACCGGGGAGCTGTTTTTT. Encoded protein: CASSAGVNTGELFF. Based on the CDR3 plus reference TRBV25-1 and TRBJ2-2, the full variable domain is EADIYQTPRYLVIGTGKKITLECSQTMGHDKMYWYQQDPGMELHLIHYSYGVNSTEKGDLSSESTVSRIRTEHFPLTLESARPSHTSQYLCASSAGVNTGELFFGEGSRLTVL.